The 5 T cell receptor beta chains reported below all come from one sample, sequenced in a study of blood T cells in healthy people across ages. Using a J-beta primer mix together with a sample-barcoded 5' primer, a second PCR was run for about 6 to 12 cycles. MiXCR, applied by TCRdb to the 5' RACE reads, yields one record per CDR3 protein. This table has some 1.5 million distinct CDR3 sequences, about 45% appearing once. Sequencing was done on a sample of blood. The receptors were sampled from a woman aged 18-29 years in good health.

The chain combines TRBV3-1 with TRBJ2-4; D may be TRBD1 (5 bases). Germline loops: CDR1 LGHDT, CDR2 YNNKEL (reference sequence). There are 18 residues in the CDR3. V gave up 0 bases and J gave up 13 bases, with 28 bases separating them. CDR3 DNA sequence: TGTGCCAGCAGCCAAGAGAAGGGGTTCCAGAGCTCCTACAATGAGCAGTACTTC. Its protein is CASSQEKGFQSSYNEQYF.

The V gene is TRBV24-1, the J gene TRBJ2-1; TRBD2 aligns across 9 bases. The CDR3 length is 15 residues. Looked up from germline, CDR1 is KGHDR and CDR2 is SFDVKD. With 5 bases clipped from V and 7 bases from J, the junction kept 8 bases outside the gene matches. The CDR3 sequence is CATSGPASGTNEQFF. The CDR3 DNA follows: TGTGCCACCAGTGGCCCCGCTAGCGGGACGAATGAGCAGTTCTTC.

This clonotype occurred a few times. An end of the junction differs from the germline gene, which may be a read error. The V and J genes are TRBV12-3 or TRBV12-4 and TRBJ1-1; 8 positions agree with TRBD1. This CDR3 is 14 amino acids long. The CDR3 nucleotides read TGTGCCGGCAGTTTAGCAGGGGGCTCGATTGAAGCTTTCTTT. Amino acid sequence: CAGSLAGGSIEAFF.

The CDR3 region has the DNA TGTGCCAGCAGTTTCGAACTAGCGGGGAGCACAGATACGCAGTATTTT. The encoded protein is CASSFELAGSTDTQYF. This chain uses TRBV2 with TRBJ2-3; TRBD2 matches at 10 bases. Germline V CDR1 and CDR2: SNHLY, FYNNEI. The J segment lost 0 bases and the V segment lost 5 bases, leaving 5 bases of the junction unmatched. The CDR3 has 16 residues.

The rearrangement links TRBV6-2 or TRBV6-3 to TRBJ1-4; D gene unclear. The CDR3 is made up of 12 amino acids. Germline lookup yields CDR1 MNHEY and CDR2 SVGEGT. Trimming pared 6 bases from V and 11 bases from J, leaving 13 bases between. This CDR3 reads CASSQRTIKLFF. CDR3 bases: TGTGCCAGCAGCCAAAGGACGATCAAACTGTTTTTT.